This T cell receptor beta chain came from a study of blood T cell repertoires in COVID-19. Participants came from roughly 24 US areas, aged roughly 18 to 89 years. Allocation to cohorts depended on clinical history reported by the participants. Within 2 weeks before study entry, exposed participants met a COVID-19 case. Assay: immunoSEQ multiplex PCR; the TCRdb copy retains only in-frame clones and omits some. This sample has around 320,000 clones; 85% to 95% occur once, and the top ten carry about 4.2%. Trimming shortened V by 3 bases and J by 8 bases, and 8 bases separated the two germline ends. The CDR3 length is 12 residues. Germline values: CDR1 GTSNPN, CDR2 SVGIG (reference sequence).

What was sequenced was PBMCs or T cells enriched from blood (not recorded which). This chain joins TRBV30 and TRBJ1-6, with D hard to call. This clonotype was sampled from a woman aged 25 to 39 who had been exposed to COVID-19. CDR3: CAWSPGDSPLHF. CDR3 DNA: TGTGCCTGGAGCCCCGGGGATTCACCCCTCCACTTT.